The T cell receptor (beta chain) described here comes from a study of Graves' ophthalmopathy and Graves' hyperthyroidism. Overall study findings and caveats: From stable hyperthyroidism, ophthalmopathy was separated by a 13-signature model with just over 85% sensitivity and about 81% specificity.

Trimming left V 4 bases short and J 5 bases short, with 11 bases between. The CDR3 has 12 amino acids. CDR1 is SQVTM and CDR2 is ANQGSEA in the germline V gene. Investigators amplified TCR beta CDR3 regions from RNA transcripts. Following a first-round RT-PCR that used HTBI primers, a second-round multiplex PCR was carried out. MiXCR, applied by TCRdb to the multiplex PCR reads, yields one record per CDR3 protein. The sample lists some 1.1 million distinct CDR3 sequences; about 38% were seen once. This clonotype was seen once. Its antigen remains unidentified. Newly diagnosed hyperthyroidism donors, aged 18 to 65, duration under 2 months. Excluded: other autoimmune disease, uncontrolled infection, pregnancy or lactation. Symptoms, serum thyroxine and TRAb, thyroid ultrasound, and orbital computed tomography formed the diagnostic basis.

The sequence derives from an adult man with Graves' hyperthyroidism. The specimen sequenced was peripheral blood or thyroid tissue (not recorded which). The V call is TRBV29-1, the J call TRBJ2-5; possibly TRBD2 for D (6 bases). The CDR3 loop is CSVVSGRETQYF. The CDR3 coding sequence is TGCAGCGTTGTTTCGGGGAGGGAGACCCAGTACTTC.